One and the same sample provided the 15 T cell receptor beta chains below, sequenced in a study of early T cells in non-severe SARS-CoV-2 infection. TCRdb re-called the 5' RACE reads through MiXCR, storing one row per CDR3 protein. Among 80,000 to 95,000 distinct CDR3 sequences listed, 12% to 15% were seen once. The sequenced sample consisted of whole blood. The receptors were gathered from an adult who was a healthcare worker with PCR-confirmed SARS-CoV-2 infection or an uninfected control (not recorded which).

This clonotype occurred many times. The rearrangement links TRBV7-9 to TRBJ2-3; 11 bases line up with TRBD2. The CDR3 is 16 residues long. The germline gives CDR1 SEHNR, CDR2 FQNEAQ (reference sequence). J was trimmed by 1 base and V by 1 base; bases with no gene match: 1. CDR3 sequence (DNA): TGTGCCAGCAGCTTAGAACTAGCGGGAGGCACAGATACGCAGTATTTT. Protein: CASSLELAGGTDTQYF.

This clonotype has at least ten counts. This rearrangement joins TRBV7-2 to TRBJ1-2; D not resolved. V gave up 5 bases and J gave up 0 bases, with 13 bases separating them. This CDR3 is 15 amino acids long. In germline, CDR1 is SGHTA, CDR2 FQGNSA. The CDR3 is CASSQKAGTNYGYTF. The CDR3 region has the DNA TGTGCCAGCAGCCAAAAAGCCGGGACTAACTATGGCTACACCTTC. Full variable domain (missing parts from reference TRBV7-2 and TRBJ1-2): GAGVSQSPSNKVTEKGKDVELRCDPISGHTALYWYRQSLGQGLEFLIYFQGNSAPDKSGLPSDRFSAERTGGSVSTLTIQRTQQEDSAVYLCASSQKAGTNYGYTFGSGTRLTVV.

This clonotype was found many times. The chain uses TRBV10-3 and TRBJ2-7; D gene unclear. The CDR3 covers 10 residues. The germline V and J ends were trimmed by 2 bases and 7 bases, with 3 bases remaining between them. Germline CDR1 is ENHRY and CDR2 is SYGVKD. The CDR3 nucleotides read TGTGCCATCAGTGAGGGGGAGCAGTACTTC. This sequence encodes CAISEGEQYF.

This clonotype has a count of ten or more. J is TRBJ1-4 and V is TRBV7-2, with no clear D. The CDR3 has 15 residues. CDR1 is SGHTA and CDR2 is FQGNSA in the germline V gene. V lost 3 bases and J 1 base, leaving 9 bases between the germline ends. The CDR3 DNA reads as TGTGCCAGCAGCTTTGTGGGGAGAACTAATGAAAAACTGTTTTTT. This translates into CASSFVGRTNEKLFF. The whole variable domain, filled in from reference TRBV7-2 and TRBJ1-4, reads GAGVSQSPSNKVTEKGKDVELRCDPISGHTALYWYRQSLGQGLEFLIYFQGNSAPDKSGLPSDRFSAERTGGSVSTLTIQRTQQEDSAVYLCASSFVGRTNEKLFFGSGTQLSVL.

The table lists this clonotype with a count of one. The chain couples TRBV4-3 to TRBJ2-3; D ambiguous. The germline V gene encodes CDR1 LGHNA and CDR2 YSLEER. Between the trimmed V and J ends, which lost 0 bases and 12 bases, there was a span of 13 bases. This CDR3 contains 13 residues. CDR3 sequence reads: CASSQEGAIGQYF. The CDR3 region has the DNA TGCGCCAGCAGCCAAGAAGGCGCCATAGGTCAGTATTTT.

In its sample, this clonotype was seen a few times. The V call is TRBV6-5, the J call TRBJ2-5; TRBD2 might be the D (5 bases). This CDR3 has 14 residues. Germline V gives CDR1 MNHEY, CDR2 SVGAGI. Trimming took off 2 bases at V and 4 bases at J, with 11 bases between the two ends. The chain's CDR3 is CASSYQQRGETQYF. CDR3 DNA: TGTGCCAGCAGTTACCAGCAACGGGGAGAGACCCAGTACTTC.

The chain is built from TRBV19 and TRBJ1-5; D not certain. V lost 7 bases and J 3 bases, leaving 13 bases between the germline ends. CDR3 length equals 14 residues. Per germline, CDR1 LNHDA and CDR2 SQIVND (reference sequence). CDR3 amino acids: CASTTDGINQPQHF. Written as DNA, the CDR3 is TGTGCCAGTACCACCGACGGAATCAATCAGCCCCAGCATTTT.

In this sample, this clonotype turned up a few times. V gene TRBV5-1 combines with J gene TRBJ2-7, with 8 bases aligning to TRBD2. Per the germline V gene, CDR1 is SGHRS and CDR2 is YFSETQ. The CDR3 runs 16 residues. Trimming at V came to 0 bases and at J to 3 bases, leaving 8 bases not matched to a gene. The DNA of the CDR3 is TGCGCCAGCAGCTTGGAGGGAGCGGGGGCATTCTACGAGCAGTACTTC. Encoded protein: CASSLEGAGAFYEQYF.

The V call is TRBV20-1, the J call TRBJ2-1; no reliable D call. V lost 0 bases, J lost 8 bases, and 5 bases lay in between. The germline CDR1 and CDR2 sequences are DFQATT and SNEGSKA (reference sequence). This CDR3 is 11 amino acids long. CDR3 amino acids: CSARDIYEQFF. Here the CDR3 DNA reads TGCAGTGCTAGAGATATCTATGAGCAGTTCTTC.

The CDR3 loop reads CASSQDLGGKQPQHF. CDR3 nucleotide sequence: TGTGCCAGCAGCCAAGATCTGGGTGGAAAACAGCCCCAGCATTTT. The chain recombines TRBV3-1 with TRBJ1-5; D remains unclear. Trimming stripped 0 bases from V and 7 bases from J, with 13 bases between. The CDR3 runs to 15 residues. The germline V gene encodes CDR1 LGHDT and CDR2 YNNKEL (reference sequence).

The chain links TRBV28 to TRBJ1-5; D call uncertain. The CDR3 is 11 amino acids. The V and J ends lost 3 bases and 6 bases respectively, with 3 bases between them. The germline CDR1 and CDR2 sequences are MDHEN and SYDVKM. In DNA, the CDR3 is TGTGCCAGCAGTTTCTCTCAGCCCCAGCATTTT. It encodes CASSFSQPQHF.

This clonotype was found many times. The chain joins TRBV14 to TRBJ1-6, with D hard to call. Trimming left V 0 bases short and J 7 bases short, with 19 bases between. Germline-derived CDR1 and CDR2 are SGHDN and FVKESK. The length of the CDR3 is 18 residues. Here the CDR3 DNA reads TGTGCCAGCAGCCAAGATTACCCTGGTCAAATAATAAATTCACCCCTCCACTTT. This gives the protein CASSQDYPGQIINSPLHF.

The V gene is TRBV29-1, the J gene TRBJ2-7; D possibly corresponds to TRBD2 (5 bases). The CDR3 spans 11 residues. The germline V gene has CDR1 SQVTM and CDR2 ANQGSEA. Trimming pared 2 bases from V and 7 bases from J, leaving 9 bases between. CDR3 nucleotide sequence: TGCAGCGTTGAAAGAGGGAATGAGCAGTACTTC. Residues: CSVERGNEQYF.

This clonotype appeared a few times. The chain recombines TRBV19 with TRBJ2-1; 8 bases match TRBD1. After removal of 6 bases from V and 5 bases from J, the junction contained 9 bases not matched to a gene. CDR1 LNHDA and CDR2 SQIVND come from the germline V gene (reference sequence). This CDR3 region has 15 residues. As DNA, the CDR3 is TGTGCCAGTAGCCCTCAGGGGGCCGGGGACAATGAGCAGTTCTTC. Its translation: CASSPQGAGDNEQFF. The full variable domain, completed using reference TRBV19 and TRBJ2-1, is DGGITQSPKYLFRKEGQNVTLSCEQNLNHDAMYWYRQDPGQGLRLIYYSQIVNDFQKGDIAEGYSVSREKKESFPLTVTSAQKNPTAFYLCASSPQGAGDNEQFFGPGTRLTVL.

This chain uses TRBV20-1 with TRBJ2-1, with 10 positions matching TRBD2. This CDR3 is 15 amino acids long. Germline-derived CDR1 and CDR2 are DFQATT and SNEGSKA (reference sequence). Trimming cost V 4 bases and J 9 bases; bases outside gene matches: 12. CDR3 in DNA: TGCAGTGCTAAGACTGAGCGGGGGGGCGGCGGTGAGCAGTTCTTC. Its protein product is CSAKTERGGGGEQFF.